The sequence of this T cell receptor (beta chain) was determined in a study of T cell responses to AZD1222 COVID-19 vaccine. General observations from the study: A mostly white British donor set with more females was recruited, and clonal diversity was possibly underestimated.

It was second doses at about 4 or about 12 weeks that were pooled. Only in-frame clones appear in the TCRdb table, and some are missing; sequencing was by immunoSEQ multiplex PCR. The sample shows about 120,000 clones, over 80% of them seen only once. As for this clone: The antigen remains unidentified.

This CDR3 comprises 15 residues. Per the germline V gene, CDR1 is LNHDA and CDR2 is SQIVND (reference sequence). Trimming removed 5 bases from V and 1 base from J; junction bases left unmatched: 7. This sample comprised peripheral blood, obtained 28 days after the second AZD1222 dose. The V and J genes are TRBV19 and TRBJ1-1; TRBD1 agrees at 7 bases. The receptor's source is an adult who received the AZD1222 COVID-19 vaccine. CDR3 DNA sequence: TGTGCCAGTAGTGAGAGGGGGCGGGGGAACACTGAAGCTTTCTTT. It is translated as CASSERGRGNTEAFF.